Below are 25 T cell receptor beta chains sequenced from a single sample in a study of shared clonotypes between healthy human individuals. Here immunoSEQ multiplex PCR was the method, and the copy in TCRdb shows in-frame clones only, minus some. The sample has more than 1,200,000 clones; around 98.5% are singletons. The sequenced material came from naive CD4+ T cells sorted from blood. Stated subset: CD45RA+ positively selected. The receptor set was obtained from a man under 40 in good health.

The J gene is TRBJ1-5, the V gene TRBV2; TRBD1 aligns across 9 bases. The trim removed 5 bases at V and 4 bases at J, leaving 3 bases unmatched. The V gene's germline CDR1 is SNHLY and CDR2 FYNNEI. This CDR3 contains 14 residues. The CDR3 nucleotides read TGTGCCAGCAGTCGGACAGGGGAAAATCAGCCCCAGCATTTT. Its protein is CASSRTGENQPQHF.

The chain couples TRBV28 to TRBJ1-2; no clear D gene. Germline V gene sequence: CDR1 MDHEN, CDR2 SYDVKM. Trimming removed 7 bases at V and 6 bases at J, with 15 bases between. There are 13 residues in the CDR3. The CDR3, as DNA: TGTGCCAGCAAGTCAGGCGTTCAGGATGGCTACACCTTC. This gives the protein CASKSGVQDGYTF.

CDR3 amino acids: CASSFTGANEQFF. DNA of the CDR3: TGTGCCAGCAGTTTTACAGGGGCCAATGAGCAGTTCTTC. J is TRBJ2-1 and V is TRBV6-5; 7 bases match TRBD1. The V segment lost 4 bases and the J segment 6 bases; nucleotides outside the gene matches: 3. Germline values: CDR1 MNHEY, CDR2 SVGAGI. The CDR3 runs to 13 residues.

This chain links TRBV11-2 with TRBJ2-2; D is perhaps TRBD1 or TRBD2 (5 bases each). The V and J ends lost 5 bases and 7 bases respectively, with 17 bases between them. Germline V gene sequence: CDR1 SGHAT, CDR2 FQNNGV. The CDR3 is 15 amino acids. CDR3 DNA: TGTGCCAGCAGCGGACAACGGGAACGTGTCGGGGAGCTGTTTTTT. The encoded protein is CASSGQRERVGELFF. The full variable domain, its missing parts supplied by reference TRBV11-2 and TRBJ2-2, is EAGVAQSPRYKIIEKRQSVAFWCNPISGHATLYWYQQILGQGPKLLIQFQNNGVVDDSQLPKDRFSAERLKGVDSTLKIQPAKLEDSAVYLCASSGQRERVGELFFGEGSRLTVL.

CDR3 bases: TGTGCCAGCAGCCAACAAATAGGGGGACTAGCGCGGAATGAGCAGTTCTTC. It encodes CASSQQIGGLARNEQFF. The rearrangement uses TRBV4-2 and TRBJ2-1; 10 nucleotides line up with TRBD2. The CDR3 totals 17 residues. The V gene end was trimmed by 2 bases and the J gene end by 7 bases; junction bases not matched to a gene: 11. Per the germline V gene, CDR1 is LGHNA and CDR2 is YNFKEQ.

This clone was picked up one time. The CDR3 DNA reads TGTGCCACCAGCATTCGTGGGGGCGGGACCTACGGGGCCGAGCAGTACTTC. It encodes CATSIRGGGTYGAEQYF. This chain uses TRBV15 with TRBJ2-7, with D perhaps assigned TRBD1 or TRBD2 (6 bases each). V lost 4 bases and J 6 bases, leaving 25 bases between the germline ends. The CDR3 has 17 residues. The germline V gene has CDR1 LNHNV and CDR2 YYDKDF (reference sequence).

The gene calls are TRBV7-3 and TRBJ2-1; D may be TRBD1 or TRBD2 (5 bases each). The V end was cut by 1 base, the J end by 9 bases, with 13 bases between. The CDR3 sequence is 14 residues long. Germline V gene lookup returns CDR1 SGHTA and CDR2 FQGTGA. The CDR3 region has the DNA TGTGCCAGCAGCTTAAGCTTATTCGGGACTGAGCAGTTCTTC. It is translated as CASSLSLFGTEQFF.

This clone has a handful of counts. The chain couples TRBV4-1 to TRBJ1-5, with a possible D match to TRBD1 (5 bases). The CDR3 totals 15 residues. Trimming stripped 0 bases from V and 1 base from J, with 7 bases between. Germline values: CDR1 MGHRA, CDR2 YSYEKL. CDR3 sequence: CASSQDGGSNQPQHF. The DNA of the CDR3 is TGCGCCAGCAGCCAAGATGGGGGGAGCAATCAGCCCCAGCATTTT.

The chain links TRBV2 to TRBJ1-3, with D maybe TRBD1 (6 bases). This CDR3 contains 18 residues. Trimming left V 0 bases short and J 3 bases short, with 18 bases between. Germline CDR1 and CDR2: SNHLY and FYNNEI. CDR3 coding DNA: TGTGCCAGCAGTGAAGCGCTTCGGCTCAGGGGATATGGAAACACCATATATTTT. Translated, it gives CASSEALRLRGYGNTIYF.

The V gene is TRBV5-1, the J gene TRBJ2-3; D uncertain. The CDR3 contains 13 residues. The ends were cut back, 5 bases at V and 0 bases at J, with 7 bases in the middle. Germline V CDR1 and CDR2: SGHRS, YFSETQ. The CDR3 spells CASRTTSTDTQYF. The CDR3 DNA is TGCGCCAGCAGAACGACTAGCACAGATACGCAGTATTTT.

V is TRBV12-2 and J is TRBJ2-7; the DNA was not used to check the table's D call, TRBD2. TRBV12-2 is tagged as a pseudogene. The CDR3 has 17 residues. This CDR3 is CASRPRGRRRGSYEQYF. The CDR3 DNA reads TGTGCAAGTCGCCCACGAGGACGTCGACGGGGGTCGTACGAGCAGTACTTC.

This chain joins TRBV29-1 and TRBJ1-1; TRBD1 aligns across 7 bases. Germline trimming cut 7 bases from V and 4 bases from J; bases unmatched to any gene: 6. This CDR3 comprises 12 residues. Germline lookup yields CDR1 SQVTM and CDR2 ANQGSEA. For the CDR3, the DNA is TGCAGCGGGGGACAGACCCTCACTGAAGCTTTCTTT. This encodes CSGGQTLTEAFF.

The chain recombines TRBV5-1 with TRBJ2-2; TRBD2 matches 13 bases. The CDR3 is 18 amino acids. With V trimmed by 0 bases and J by 7 bases, 9 bases remained unmatched. Germline V CDR1 and CDR2: SGHRS, YFSETQ. The DNA for the CDR3 is TGCGCCAGCAGCTTGGCTACTAGCGGGAGGGCCAGTGGCGGGGAGCTGTTTTTT. It translates to CASSLATSGRASGGELFF.

The chain employs TRBV7-8 and TRBJ1-1; the D gene is possibly TRBD1 (5 bases). CDR1 is SGHVS and CDR2 is FQNEAQ in the germline V gene. CDR3 size: 16 residues. Between the trimmed V and J ends, which lost 5 bases and 2 bases, there was a span of 18 bases. The CDR3 spells CASSRPIGAINTEAFF. CDR3 DNA sequence: TGTGCCAGCAGCCGACCAATCGGGGCGATAAACACTGAAGCTTTCTTT.

V gene TRBV9 combines with J gene TRBJ1-4; D is unclear. CDR3 length equals 13 residues. Germline CDR1 reads SGDLS; CDR2 reads YYNGEE. Between the trimmed V and J ends, which lost 0 bases and 3 bases, there was a span of 3 bases. This CDR3 is CASSVDSNEKLFF. The CDR3 DNA sequence: TGTGCCAGCAGCGTAGATTCTAATGAAAAACTGTTTTTT.

The chain joins TRBV25-1 to TRBJ2-2; no reliable D call. Trimming removed 3 bases at V and 7 bases at J, with 6 bases between. Germline CDR1 MGHDK, CDR2 SYGVNS. The CDR3 is made up of 12 amino acids. CDR3 coding DNA: TGTGCCAGCAGTGATTCAATCGGGGAGCTGTTTTTT. As protein: CASSDSIGELFF.

The J gene is TRBJ2-7, the V gene TRBV4-3; D call uncertain. Trimming cost V 0 bases and J 0 bases, with 9 bases left between them. CDR3 length: 15 amino acids. Germline V CDR1 and CDR2: LGHNA, YSLEER. DNA for the CDR3: TGCGCCAGCAGCCAAGATTGGGGTAGCTCCTACGAGCAGTACTTC. Protein product: CASSQDWGSSYEQYF.

The gene calls are TRBV5-1 and TRBJ2-5; TRBD1 or TRBD2 may be the D gene (7 bases each). Germline CDR1 is SGHRS and CDR2 is YFSETQ. Trimming took off 4 bases at V and 5 bases at J, with 18 bases between the two ends. The CDR3 is 15 residues long. CDR3 in amino acids: CASSPGQGGIETQYF. The CDR3, as DNA: TGCGCCAGCAGCCCGGGGCAGGGGGGGATCGAGACCCAGTACTTC.

The chain joins TRBV19 to TRBJ2-7, with TRBD1 identical over 9 bases. The CDR3 length is 14 residues. The junction had 6 bases not matched to a gene; V was cut back by 5 bases and J by 4 bases. CDR1 is LNHDA, CDR2 SQIVND, per germline (reference sequence). CDR3 DNA: TGTGCCAGTAGTTTGGGACAGGGCTATTACGAGCAGTACTTC. It codes for CASSLGQGYYEQYF.

The genes are TRBV28 and TRBJ1-1; D perhaps matches TRBD1 (6 bases). The germline V and J ends were trimmed by 6 bases and 8 bases, with 10 bases remaining between them. The CDR3 totals 11 residues. Germline V CDR1 and CDR2: MDHEN, SYDVKM. The CDR3: CASRRTVEAFF. For the CDR3, the DNA is TGTGCCAGCAGGCGGACAGTGGAAGCTTTCTTT.

This clone was seen a single time. The J gene is TRBJ1-1, the V gene TRBV25-1; unclear D gene. The V and J ends lost 1 base and 5 bases respectively, with 14 bases between them. Germline assignment: CDR1 MGHDK and CDR2 SYGVNS. The CDR3 extends over 15 amino acids. CDR3 protein: CASSELNSLWTEAFF. CDR3 nucleotides: TGTGCCAGCAGTGAATTAAACAGCTTATGGACTGAAGCTTTCTTT.

Note on this clone: This sample also contains other DNA sequences that code for the same CDR3. The V gene is TRBV28, the J gene TRBJ2-3, with TRBD2 identical over 7 bases. CDR1 and CDR2 (germline): MDHEN, SYDVKM. CDR3 length: 13 residues. The V and J ends lost 4 bases and 6 bases, in that order; junction bases with no gene match: 4. The CDR3 is CASSSGGADTQYF. CDR3 nucleotide sequence: TGTGCCAGCAGTTCGGGAGGCGCTGATACGCAGTATTTT.

The rearrangement links TRBV28 to TRBJ1-3; perhaps TRBD1 as D (6 bases). The CDR3 extends over 15 amino acids. CDR1 is MDHEN, CDR2 SYDVKM, per germline. The V end was cut by 5 bases, the J end by 0 bases, with 11 bases between. CDR3 amino acids: CASSPGQSSGNTIYF. CDR3 DNA: TGTGCCAGCAGTCCCGGACAGTCCTCTGGAAACACCATATATTTT.

The V and J genes are TRBV15 and TRBJ2-7, with 8 bases that match TRBD1. V gave up 0 bases and J gave up 4 bases; unmatched junction bases: 5. Germline V gene data show CDR1 as LNHNV and CDR2 as YYDKDF (reference sequence). CDR3 length: 15 amino acids. This CDR3 reads CATSRDWTGIYEQYF. The CDR3 DNA follows: TGTGCCACCAGCAGAGACTGGACAGGGATTTACGAGCAGTACTTC. Full variable domain (outside the CDR3, taken from reference TRBV15 and TRBJ2-7): DAMVIQNPRYQVTQFGKPVTLSCSQTLNHNVMYWYQQKSSQAPKLLFHYYDKDFNNEADTPDNFQSRRPNTSFCFLDIRSPGLGDTAMYLCATSRDWTGIYEQYFGPGTRLTVT.

The rearrangement uses TRBV25-1 and TRBJ2-7; TRBD1 agrees at 8 bases. From germline, CDR1 is MGHDK and CDR2 SYGVNS. The ends lost 4 bases at V and 4 bases at J; junction bases unmatched: 3. This CDR3 is built from 13 residues. This chain's CDR3 is CASSGDRRYEQYF. Written as DNA, the CDR3 is TGTGCCAGCAGTGGGGACAGGAGGTACGAGCAGTACTTC.